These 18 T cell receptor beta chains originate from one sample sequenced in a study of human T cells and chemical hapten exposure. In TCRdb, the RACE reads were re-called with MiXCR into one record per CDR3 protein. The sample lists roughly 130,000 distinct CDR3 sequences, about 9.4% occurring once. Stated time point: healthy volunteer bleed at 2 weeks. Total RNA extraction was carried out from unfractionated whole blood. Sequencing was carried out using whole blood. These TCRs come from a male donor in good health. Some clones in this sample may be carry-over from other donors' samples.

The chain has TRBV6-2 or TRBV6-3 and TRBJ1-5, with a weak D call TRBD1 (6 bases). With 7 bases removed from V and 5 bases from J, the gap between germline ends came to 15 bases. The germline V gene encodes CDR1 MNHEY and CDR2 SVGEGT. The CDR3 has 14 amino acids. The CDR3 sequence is CASNGGGFDQPQHF. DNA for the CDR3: TGTGCCAGCAACGGGGGGGGCTTCGATCAGCCCCAGCATTTT.

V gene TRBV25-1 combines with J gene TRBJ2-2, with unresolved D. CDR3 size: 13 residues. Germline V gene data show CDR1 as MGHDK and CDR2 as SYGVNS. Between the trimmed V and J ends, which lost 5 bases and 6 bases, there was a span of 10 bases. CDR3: CASSLARAGELFF. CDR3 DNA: TGTGCCAGCAGTCTCGCAAGGGCCGGGGAGCTGTTTTTT.

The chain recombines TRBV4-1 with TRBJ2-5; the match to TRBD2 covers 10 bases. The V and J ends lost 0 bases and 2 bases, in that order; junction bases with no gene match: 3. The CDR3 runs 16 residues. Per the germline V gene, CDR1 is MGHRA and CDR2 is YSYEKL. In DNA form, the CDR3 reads TGCGCCAGCAGCCAAGAGAGCGGGAGGGGTCAAGAGACCCAGTACTTC. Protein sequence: CASSQESGRGQETQYF.

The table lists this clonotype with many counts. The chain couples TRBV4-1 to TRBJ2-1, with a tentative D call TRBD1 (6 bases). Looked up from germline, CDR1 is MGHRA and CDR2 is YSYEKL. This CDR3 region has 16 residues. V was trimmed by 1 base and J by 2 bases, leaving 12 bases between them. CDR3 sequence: CASSQVEQGTYNEQFF. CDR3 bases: TGCGCCAGCAGCCAAGTCGAGCAGGGGACCTACAATGAGCAGTTCTTC.

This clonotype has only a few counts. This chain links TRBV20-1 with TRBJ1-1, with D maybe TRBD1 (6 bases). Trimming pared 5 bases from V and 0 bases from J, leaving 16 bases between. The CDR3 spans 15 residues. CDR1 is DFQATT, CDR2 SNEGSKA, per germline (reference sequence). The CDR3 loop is CSAVQTGDLNTEAFF. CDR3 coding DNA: TGCAGTGCTGTCCAGACAGGTGACTTGAACACTGAAGCTTTCTTT.

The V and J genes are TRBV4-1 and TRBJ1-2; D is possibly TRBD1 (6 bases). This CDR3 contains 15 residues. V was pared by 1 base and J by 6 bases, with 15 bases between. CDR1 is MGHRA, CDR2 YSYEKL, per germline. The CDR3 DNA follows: TGCGCCAGCAGCCAAGTAGCAGGGGCCAGGGATGGCTACACCTTC. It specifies CASSQVAGARDGYTF.

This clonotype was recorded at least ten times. CDR3 sequence: CASSFIAGVGTDTQYF. CDR3 bases: TGTGCCAGCAGTTTTATAGCGGGAGTCGGCACAGATACGCAGTATTTT. The chain uses TRBV6-2 or TRBV6-3 and TRBJ2-3; 9 positions agree with TRBD2. V dropped 4 bases and J dropped 1; count of bases not matched to a gene: 6. The germline V gene has CDR1 MNHEY and CDR2 SVGEGT. CDR3 length equals 16 residues.

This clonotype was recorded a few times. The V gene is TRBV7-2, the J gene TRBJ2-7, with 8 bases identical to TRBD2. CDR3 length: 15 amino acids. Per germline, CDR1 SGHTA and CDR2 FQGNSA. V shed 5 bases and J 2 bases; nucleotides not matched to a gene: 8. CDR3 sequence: CASSPTAGGAYEQYF. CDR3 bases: TGTGCCAGCAGCCCGACCGCCGGGGGGGCCTACGAGCAGTACTTC.

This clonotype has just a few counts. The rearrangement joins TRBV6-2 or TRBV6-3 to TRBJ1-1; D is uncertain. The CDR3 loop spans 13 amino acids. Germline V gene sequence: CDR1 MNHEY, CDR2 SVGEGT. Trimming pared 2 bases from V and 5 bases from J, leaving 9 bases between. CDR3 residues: CASSYGGWTEAFF. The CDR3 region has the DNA TGTGCCAGCAGTTACGGAGGTTGGACTGAAGCTTTCTTT.

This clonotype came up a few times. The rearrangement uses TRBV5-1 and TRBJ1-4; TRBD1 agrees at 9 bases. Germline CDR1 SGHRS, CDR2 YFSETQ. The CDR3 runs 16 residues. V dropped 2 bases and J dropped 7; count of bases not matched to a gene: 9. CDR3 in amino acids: CASSFGQGHISEKLFF. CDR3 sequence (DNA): TGCGCCAGCAGCTTCGGACAGGGGCATATTTCTGAAAAACTGTTTTTT.

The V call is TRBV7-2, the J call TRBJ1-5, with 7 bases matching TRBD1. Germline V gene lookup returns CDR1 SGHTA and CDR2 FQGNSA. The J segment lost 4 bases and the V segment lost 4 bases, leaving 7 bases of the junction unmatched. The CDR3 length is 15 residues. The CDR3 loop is CASSSGTVGNQPQHF. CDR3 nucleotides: TGTGCCAGCAGCTCCGGGACAGTCGGAAATCAGCCCCAGCATTTT.

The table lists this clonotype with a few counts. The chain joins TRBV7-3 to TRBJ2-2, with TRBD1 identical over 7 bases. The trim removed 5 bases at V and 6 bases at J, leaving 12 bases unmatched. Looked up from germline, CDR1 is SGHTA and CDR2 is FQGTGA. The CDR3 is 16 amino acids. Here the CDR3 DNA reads TGTGCCAGCAGCATGACAGGGCTCGTGGGCGCCGGGGAGCTGTTTTTT. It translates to CASSMTGLVGAGELFF.

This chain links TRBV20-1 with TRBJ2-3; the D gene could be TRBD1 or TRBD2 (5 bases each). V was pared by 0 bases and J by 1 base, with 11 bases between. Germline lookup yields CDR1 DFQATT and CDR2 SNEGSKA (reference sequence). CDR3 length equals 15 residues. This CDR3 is CSARDGARGTDTQYF. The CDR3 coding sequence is TGCAGTGCTAGAGACGGGGCGCGGGGCACAGATACGCAGTATTTT.

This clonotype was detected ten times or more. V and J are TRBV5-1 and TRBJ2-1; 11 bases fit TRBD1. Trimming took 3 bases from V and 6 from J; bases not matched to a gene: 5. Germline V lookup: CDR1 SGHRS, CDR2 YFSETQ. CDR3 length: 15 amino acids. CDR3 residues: CASSSPGTGGNEQFF. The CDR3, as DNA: TGCGCCAGCAGCTCCCCCGGGACAGGGGGCAATGAGCAGTTCTTC.

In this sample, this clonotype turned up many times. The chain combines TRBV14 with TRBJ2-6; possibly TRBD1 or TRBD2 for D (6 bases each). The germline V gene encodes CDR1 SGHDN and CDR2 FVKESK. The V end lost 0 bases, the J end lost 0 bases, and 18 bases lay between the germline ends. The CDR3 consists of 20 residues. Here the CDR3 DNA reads TGTGCCAGCAGCCAAGATAGTCGGGGGCGCAAGGACTCTGGGGCCAACGTCCTGACTTTC. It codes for CASSQDSRGRKDSGANVLTF.

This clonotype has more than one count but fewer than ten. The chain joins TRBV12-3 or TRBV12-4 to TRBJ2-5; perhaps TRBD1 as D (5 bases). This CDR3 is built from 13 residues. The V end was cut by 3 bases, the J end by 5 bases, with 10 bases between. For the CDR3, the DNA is TGTGCCAGCAGTTTCAAGGGGCGGGAGACCCAGTACTTC. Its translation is CASSFKGRETQYF.

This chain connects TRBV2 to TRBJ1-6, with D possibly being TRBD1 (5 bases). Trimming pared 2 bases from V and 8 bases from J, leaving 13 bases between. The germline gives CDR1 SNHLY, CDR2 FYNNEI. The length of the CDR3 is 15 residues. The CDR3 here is CASSEQAGRDSPLHF. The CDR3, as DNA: TGTGCCAGCAGTGAACAGGCGGGACGGGATTCACCCCTCCACTTT.

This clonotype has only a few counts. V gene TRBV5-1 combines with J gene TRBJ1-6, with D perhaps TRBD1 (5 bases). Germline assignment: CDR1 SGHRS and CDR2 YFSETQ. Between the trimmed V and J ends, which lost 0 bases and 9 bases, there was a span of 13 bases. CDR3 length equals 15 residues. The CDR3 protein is CASSLEGQRGSPLHF. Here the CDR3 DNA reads TGCGCCAGCAGCTTGGAGGGCCAGAGGGGTTCACCCCTCCACTTT.